This TCR beta chain was documented in a study of blood T cell repertoires in COVID-19. Overall study: Acute and convalescent COVID-19 samples came from the United States, Italy and Spain.

The CDR3 runs to 15 residues. After removal of 6 bases from V and 6 bases from J, the junction contained 10 bases not matched to a gene. The V gene's germline CDR1 is SQVTM and CDR2 ANQGSEA. Measured with immunoSEQ multiplex PCR; TCRdb has only the in-frame clones, and not every one. This table holds approximately 300,000 clones, around 89% found once. The J gene is TRBJ2-2, the V gene TRBV29-1, with 10 positions matching TRBD1. The receptor's source is a man aged 18 to 29 who had recovered from COVID-19. Input material: peripheral blood. The CDR3 reads CSVERTGGIPGELFF. The CDR3 DNA follows: TGCAGCGTCGAAAGGACAGGGGGTATCCCCGGGGAGCTGTTTTTT.